This entry features one T cell receptor beta chain sequence. The table lists this clonotype with a few counts. It lacks a known antigen. Base qualities were left out, and no much larger clone turns up one base away. PBMCs were isolated by Ficoll-Paque density gradient centrifugation. The data derive from a study of T-cell memory formation after mild COVID-19 (dated by TCRdb to the early 2020s). A note on the overall study: Most TCR sequence clusters were specific to one of the two donors. Two young, previously healthy adult volunteers made up the cohort, one male and one female. T-cell clones expanding and contracting after mild COVID-19 in two donors were tracked by longitudinal TCRalpha and TCRbeta repertoire sequencing. Study-wide conclusions, independent of this receptor: The detection of some responding clones in pre-infection memory suggests that pre-existing cross-reactive memory T cells joined the SARS-CoV-2 response. SARS-CoV-2 specificity was not confirmed for the second-wave clones peaking on day 37. Clones that contracted from day 15 to 85 showed balanced CD4/CD8 phenotypes, whereas a second wave of clones that expanded from day 15 to 37 leaned towards CD4+. The study covered only a couple of mild cases, and larger cohorts including severe cases with pre-infection samples were considered necessary. Contracting CD4+ clones were found mainly in CM and EM memory subsets, while CD8+ clones were enriched in EMRA.

Sequenced using an Illumina NovaSeq 6000. cDNA libraries for TCRalpha and TCRbeta were prepared by 5'RACE using constant-segment primers, with sample barcodes and unique molecular identifiers added. RNA was extracted from every sample with Trizol reagent. Libraries were amplified in two PCR steps, with a second sample barcode and Illumina TruSeq adapters added in the second step. The libraries were sequenced on an Illumina NovaSeq using 2 x 150 bp paired-end reads. Concerning the study's data processing: Reads were demultiplexed and collapsed into UMI-guided consensus sequences with migec v1.2.7. Using mixcr v2.1.11, UMI consensuses were aligned to TRA and TRB V and J templates and then assembled into clonotypes. Expanded or contracted clonotypes were those called significant by both edgeR and NoisET, with noise models trained on biological replicates. For edgeR calls, the cutoffs were a false discovery rate-adjusted p below 0.01 and a log2 fold-change threshold of 1. PCA with hierarchical clustering of max-normalized trajectories of the 1000 most abundant clonotypes was used as exploratory dynamics analysis. Separately sequenced CD4+ and CD8+ repertoires were used to assign the CD4 or CD8 phenotype of responding clones. The public reads were run again by TCRdb, first through fastp at Q25 and then through MiXCR, and only productive beta chains were kept. CDR3 protein sequences are deduplicated, and each keeps its most common genes and DNA. None of the V and J calls come from the authors' own analysis; TCRdb made them. The sample table lists about 440,000 distinct CDR3 sequences, 20% of them with a count of one. The top ten hold roughly 8.4% of the sample.

The sequencing sample was made of PBMCs or a T cell subset sorted from them (not recorded which). The clonotype originates from an adult woman who had mild COVID-19 (a few samples of this study predate the infection). The sample titles of this study are shuffled in the database, so cell type and time point are left out; the donor was told from shared clones.

The CDR3 region reads CSVETGQGTYEQYF. The DNA sequence is TGCAGTGTTGAGACCGGACAGGGAACCTACGAGCAGTACTTC. Rearrangement joined TRBV20-1 to TRBJ2-7; the junction holds 8 bases that match TRBD1. The CDR3 measures 14 amino acids from cysteine to phenylalanine. The CDR3 DNA has 42 bases and is translated from base 1. Looking up the germline V gene (reference sequence) yields CDR1 DFQATT and CDR2 SNEGSKA. V ends up 7 bases short and J 2 bases short, with an unmatched junction base count of 10.